This T cell receptor beta chain was obtained from a study of PD-1 blockade in classical Hodgkin lymphoma. Profiling relied on immunoSEQ multiplex PCR, and the TCRdb table lists in-frame clones only, not all of them. The sample carries 90,000 to 140,000 clones, over 85% recorded once. The sample's time point: cycle 4 day 1 (C4D1), after less than 7 weeks of nivolumab. Following autologous stem cell transplantation, relapse occurred in every patient, and exposure to brentuximab vedotin varied. Germline trimming cut 4 bases from V and 4 bases from J; bases unmatched to any gene: 3. The CDR3 loop spans 15 amino acids. CDR1 is MGHDK, CDR2 SYGVNS, per germline.

The sequence came from a human donor with classical Hodgkin lymphoma. The chain has TRBV25-1 and TRBJ2-2; TRBD1 agrees at 10 bases. The specimen comprised peripheral blood mononuclear cells (PBMCs), sampled before the fourth cycle of nivolumab. The CDR3 reads CASSGTGGSTGELFF. CDR3 coding DNA: TGTGCCAGCAGTGGGACAGGGGGTAGCACCGGGGAGCTGTTTTTT. Supplemented by reference TRBV25-1 and TRBJ2-2, the full variable domain reads EADIYQTPRYLVIGTGKKITLECSQTMGHDKMYWYQQDPGMELHLIHYSYGVNSTEKGDLSSESTVSRIRTEHFPLTLESARPSHTSQYLCASSGTGGSTGELFFGEGSRLTVL.